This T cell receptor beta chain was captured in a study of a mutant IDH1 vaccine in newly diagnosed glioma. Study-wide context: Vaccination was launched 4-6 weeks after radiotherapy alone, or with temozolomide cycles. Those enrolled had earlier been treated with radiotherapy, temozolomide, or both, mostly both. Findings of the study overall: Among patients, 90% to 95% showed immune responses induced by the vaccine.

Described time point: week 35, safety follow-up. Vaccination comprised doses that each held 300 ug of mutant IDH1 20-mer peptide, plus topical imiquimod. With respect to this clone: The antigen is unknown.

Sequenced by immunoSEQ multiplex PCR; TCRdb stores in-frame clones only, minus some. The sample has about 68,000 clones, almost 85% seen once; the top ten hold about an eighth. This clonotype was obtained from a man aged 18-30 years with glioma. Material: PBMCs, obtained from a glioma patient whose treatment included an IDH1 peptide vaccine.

CDR3 sequence: CASSSGLTKETQYF. CDR3 bases: TGTGCCAGCAGTTCGGGACTAACTAAAGAGACCCAGTACTTC. The chain has TRBV27 and TRBJ2-5, with 7 positions matching TRBD2. The V and J ends lost 4 bases and 3 bases, in that order; junction bases with no gene match: 5. The CDR3 consists of 14 residues. CDR1 is MNHEY, CDR2 SMNVEV, per germline (reference sequence).